The text below deals with one T cell receptor beta chain. Antigen: not known. Via MiXCR, TCRdb re-called the reads, giving one row per CDR3 protein. Seen here are approximately 1,000,000 distinct CDR3 sequences, 30% to 40% observed once, and the top ten hold over 10%. CDR1 MNHGY and CDR2 SAAAGT come from the germline V gene. After removal of 5 bases from V and 5 bases from J, the junction contained 9 bases not matched to a gene. The CDR3 runs 15 residues. This sample was included in a study of T cell repertoires in cytomegalovirus infection. The rearrangement joins TRBV6-8 to TRBJ2-5, with TRBD1 matching over 9 bases. The sequencing used cultured CD8+ T cells from PBMCs, collected from culture after CMV antigen stimulation. This TCR was recovered from a human donor in good health (CMV status not recorded). Some clones in this sample may be carry-over from other donors' samples. The CDR3 coding sequence is TGTGCCAGCAGTCCCTCCGGGGACAGGGCGGAGACCCAGTACTTC. Amino acid sequence: CASSPSGDRAETQYF.